The sample holds many counts of the clone carrying this TCR beta chain. Its antigen is not known. This specimen belongs to a study of cytomegalovirus exposure and HLA in healthy donors. PCR employed 60 Vbeta and 13 Jbeta primers. This table comes from immunoSEQ multiplex PCR, and its TCRdb copy is limited to in-frame clones, with some not included. The sample lists approximately 270,000 clones, about 80% occurring once. Study observations and caveats: Upon later analysis, HLA-associated TCR beta chains proved more clonally expanded than other, equally common chains.

V lost 7 bases to trimming and J lost 1 base, with 19 bases between them. Germline V gene sequence: CDR1 SGHAT, CDR2 FQNNGV. The CDR3 has 16 amino acids. Sequenced input: PBMCs. This clonotype was obtained from a girl aged 2 to 10 in good health and CMV-seronegative. The chain uses TRBV11-2 and TRBJ1-1, with D possibly TRBD1 on 5 matching bases. As DNA, the CDR3 is TGTGCCAGCAACCTGCCTCAGGGCTCAAGGAACACTGAAGCTTTCTTT. The encoded protein is CASNLPQGSRNTEAFF. Combining the CDR3 with reference TRBV11-2 and TRBJ1-1 gives the whole variable domain EAGVAQSPRYKIIEKRQSVAFWCNPISGHATLYWYQQILGQGPKLLIQFQNNGVVDDSQLPKDRFSAERLKGVDSTLKIQPAKLEDSAVYLCASNLPQGSRNTEAFFGQGTRLTVV.